Below, one TCR beta chain is given with its context. Antigen unknown. The data are from a study of response to subunit inactivated influenza vaccine. TCRdb passed the RT-PCR reads through MiXCR, listing each CDR3 protein once. The sample lists about 530,000 distinct CDR3 sequences; roughly 13% were seen once. General study points: A suggestion made by the authors is that each seasonal influenza vaccination recruits few new T cells.

Per germline, CDR1 SGDLS and CDR2 YYNGEE. V shed 3 bases, J shed 7 bases, and the junction held 10 bases outside the gene matches. There are 15 residues in the CDR3. This material consisted of PBMCs from blood, taken more than 35 days after vaccination. The chain recombines TRBV9 with TRBJ2-7, with 10 bases matching TRBD2. The receptor was isolated from a middle-aged man who received an inactivated influenza vaccine. CDR3 sequence (DNA): TGTGCCAGCAGCGAGGCCGGGACTAGCGCCTGGGAGCAGTACTTC. It yields the protein CASSEAGTSAWEQYF.